One and the same sample provided the 16 T cell receptor beta chains below, sequenced in a study of beta chain features in type 1 diabetes (dated by TCRdb to between 2018 and 2020). The investigation overall reported the following: In all four CD4+ subsets, TCRB CDR3 length was moderately but significantly shorter in type 1 diabetes patients.

The library was obtained by the immunoSEQ multiplex PCR assay. The entire amount of isolated RNA was reverse transcribed using the High Capacity cDNA Reverse Transcription Kit, so the sequenced TCRB transcripts were expressed ones. In TCRdb, the immuneACCESS table is reduced to in-frame sequences with V and J assigned. These tables do not hold every clone; where another copy was compared, an unresolved V gene accounts for under half, and the others remain unexplained. For this sample there are hundreds of thousands of clones; roughly an eighth appear just once. Around 0.022% of the sample comes from the top ten. No antigens are known for them. Sequenced material: naive CD4+ T cells from blood. In light of the paper, this sample's cell subset or site label describes: true naive CD4+ T cells. The source is a man younger than 35 with type 1 diabetes.

In this sample, this clone turned up a few times. Other DNA sequences in the sample encode the same CDR3. V is TRBV18 and J is TRBJ1-5; 10 bases map to TRBD1. V shed 3 bases and J 7 bases; nucleotides not matched to a gene: 3. CDR1 and CDR2 (germline): KGHSH, LQKENI. The CDR3 sequence is 14 residues long. The CDR3, as DNA: TGTGCCAGCTCACCCGGGACAGGGGACCAGCCCCAGCATTTT. Translating gives CASSPGTGDQPQHF.

Comment on this clone: At the DNA level, this CDR3 is encoded by other sequences in the same sample as well. The rearrangement uses TRBV7-6 and TRBJ2-3; no firm D call. The CDR3 loop spans 13 amino acids. The germline V and J ends were trimmed by 5 bases and 1 base, with 7 bases remaining between them. Germline CDR1 is SGHVS and CDR2 is FNYEAQ. CDR3 loop: CASSLGRTDTQYF. The CDR3 coding sequence is TGTGCCAGCAGCCTCGGGCGCACAGATACGCAGTATTTT. The full variable domain, with the rest looked up from reference TRBV7-6 and TRBJ2-3, is GAGVSQSPRYKVTKRGQDVALRCDPISGHVSLYWYRQALGQGPEFLTYFNYEAQQDKSGLPNDRFSAERPEGSISTLTIQRTEQRDSAMYRCASSLGRTDTQYFGPGTRLTVL.

This clone appeared a few times. The chain has TRBV10-3 and TRBJ1-1; D possibly corresponds to TRBD1 (6 bases). The CDR3 loop spans 14 amino acids. Between the trimmed V and J ends, which lost 2 bases and 5 bases, there was a span of 12 bases. Germline assignment: CDR1 ENHRY and CDR2 SYGVKD. The CDR3 sequence is CAISETPGETEAFF. The CDR3 coding sequence is TGTGCCATCAGTGAGACGCCAGGGGAAACTGAAGCTTTCTTT.

A few counts support this clone. The V gene is TRBV29-1, the J gene TRBJ2-1; 10 bases line up with TRBD1. The J segment lost 8 bases and the V segment lost 6 bases, leaving 16 bases of the junction unmatched. The CDR3 sequence is 16 residues long. Germline-derived CDR1 and CDR2 are SQVTM and ANQGSEA. CDR3 protein: CSVIKGDRGTLDEQFF. In nucleotides, the CDR3 is TGCAGCGTCATTAAGGGGGACAGGGGTACTCTCGATGAGCAGTTCTTC.

This clone was detected only a few times. This rearrangement joins TRBV10-2 to TRBJ2-5, with D possibly TRBD2 on 5 matching bases. V was trimmed by 8 bases and J by 2 bases, leaving 6 bases between them. The V gene's germline CDR1 is WSHSY and CDR2 SAAADI. The CDR3 has 11 residues. This chain's CDR3 is CASGSQETQYF. The CDR3, as DNA: TGCGCCAGCGGGAGTCAAGAGACCCAGTACTTC.

This clone was observed a few times. The chain has TRBV18 and TRBJ1-1; 8 nucleotides line up with TRBD1. Looked up from germline, CDR1 is KGHSH and CDR2 is LQKENI. This CDR3 region has 14 residues. J gave up 1 base and V 6 bases, and 4 bases lay outside the gene matches. The DNA of the CDR3 is TGTGCCAGCTCTCGACAGGGGACGAACACTGAAGCTTTCTTT. It encodes CASSRQGTNTEAFF.

The table lists this clone with a few counts. This sequence joins TRBV5-1 and TRBJ2-6; TRBD2 might be the D (6 bases). The CDR3 sequence is 15 residues long. Trimming cost V 0 bases and J 2 bases, with 6 bases left between them. Germline assignment: CDR1 SGHRS and CDR2 YFSETQ. The CDR3 coding sequence is TGCGCCAGCAGCTTGGCGGGAGCTGGGGCCAACGTCCTGACTTTC. It codes for CASSLAGAGANVLTF.

V gene TRBV18 combines with J gene TRBJ1-2; D unclear. The ends were cut back, 3 bases at V and 0 bases at J, with 11 bases in the middle. Germline values: CDR1 KGHSH, CDR2 LQKENI. CDR3 size: 15 residues. For the CDR3, the DNA is TGTGCCAGCTCACCGAGGGCCACCGCTAACTATGGCTACACCTTC. It translates to CASSPRATANYGYTF.

This clone was seen a handful of times. This chain connects TRBV11-2 to TRBJ2-1, with 10 bases matching TRBD2. The V gene end was trimmed by 4 bases and the J gene end by 9 bases; junction bases not matched to a gene: 9. Germline-derived CDR1 and CDR2 are SGHAT and FQNNGV. CDR3 length: 15 residues. The DNA of the CDR3 is TGTGCCAGCAGCTCGGGACTAGCGAGTCCGGGTGAGCAGTTCTTC. Protein: CASSSGLASPGEQFF.

The chain couples TRBV30 to TRBJ1-6, with TRBD1 matching over 8 bases. The CDR3 is made up of 15 amino acids. Germline CDR1 reads GTSNPN; CDR2 reads SVGIG (reference sequence). Trimming removed 0 bases from V and 9 bases from J; junction bases left unmatched: 7. CDR3 DNA sequence: TGTGCCTGGAGTGTTGCTGGACAGGGCCGTTCACCCCTCCACTTT. It is translated as CAWSVAGQGRSPLHF.

The chain recombines TRBV6-1 with TRBJ2-2, with TRBD1 matching over 9 bases. Germline CDR1 is MNHNS and CDR2 is SASEGT. V was clipped by 3 bases and J by 3 bases; unmatched bases: 11. The CDR3 runs to 18 residues. CDR3 nucleotide sequence: TGTGCCAGCAGTGATAGGTTTTCGGGACAGGGAGACACCGGGGAGCTGTTTTTT. Its protein product is CASSDRFSGQGDTGELFF.

The chain combines TRBV7-2 with TRBJ2-5; 7 positions agree with TRBD2. The CDR3 is made up of 14 amino acids. J was trimmed by 1 base and V by 6 bases; bases with no gene match: 5. Per the germline V gene, CDR1 is SGHTA and CDR2 is FQGNSA. DNA of the CDR3: TGTGCCAGCAGTCCCTGGACTAGCCAAGAGACCCAGTACTTC. Protein product: CASSPWTSQETQYF.

The chain is built from TRBV28 and TRBJ2-1; 7 bases align to TRBD2. Germline lookup yields CDR1 MDHEN and CDR2 SYDVKM. This CDR3 has 14 amino acids. V dropped 2 bases and J dropped 2; count of bases not matched to a gene: 0. In nucleotides, the CDR3 is TGTGCCAGCAGTTTAGCGGGGGCCTACAATGAGCAGTTCTTC. Translating gives CASSLAGAYNEQFF.

This clone appeared a few times. This sample also contains other DNA sequences that code for the same CDR3. The chain joins TRBV18 to TRBJ1-4, with unresolved D. CDR1 is KGHSH, CDR2 LQKENI, per germline. V was pared by 0 bases and J by 7 bases, with 3 bases between. The CDR3 sequence is 12 residues long. The CDR3 sequence: CASSPPGEKLFF. The CDR3 bases are TGTGCCAGCTCACCACCGGGTGAAAAACTGTTTTTT.

This clone was picked up a small number of times. The rearrangement links TRBV30 to TRBJ2-7; no clear D. There are 12 residues in the CDR3. Trimming pared 1 base from V and 7 bases from J, leaving 11 bases between. Germline V gene data show CDR1 as GTSNPN and CDR2 as SVGIG (reference sequence). The CDR3: CAWSGLRREQYF. The CDR3 DNA follows: TGTGCCTGGAGTGGGTTGAGGCGTGAGCAGTACTTC.

This clone was seen only a few times. The CDR3 here is CAWRRTVNQPQHF. In nucleotides, the CDR3 is TGTGCCTGGAGAAGGACAGTGAATCAGCCCCAGCATTTT. This rearrangement joins TRBV30 to TRBJ1-5; D may be TRBD1 (6 bases). Trimming took 3 bases from V and 4 from J, leaving 10 bases between them. The length of the CDR3 is 13 residues. The germline V gene has CDR1 GTSNPN and CDR2 SVGIG (reference sequence).